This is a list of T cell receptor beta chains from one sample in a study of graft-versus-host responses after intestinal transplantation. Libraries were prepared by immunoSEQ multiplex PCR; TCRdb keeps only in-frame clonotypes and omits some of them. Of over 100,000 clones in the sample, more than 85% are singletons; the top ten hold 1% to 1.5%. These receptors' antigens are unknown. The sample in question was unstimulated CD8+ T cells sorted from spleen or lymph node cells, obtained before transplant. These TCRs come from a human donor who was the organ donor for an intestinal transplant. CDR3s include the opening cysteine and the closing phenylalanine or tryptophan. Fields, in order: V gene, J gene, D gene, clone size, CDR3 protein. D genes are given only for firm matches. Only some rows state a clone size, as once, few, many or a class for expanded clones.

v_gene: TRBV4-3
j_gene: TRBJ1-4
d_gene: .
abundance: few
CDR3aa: CASSQERGTNEKLFF

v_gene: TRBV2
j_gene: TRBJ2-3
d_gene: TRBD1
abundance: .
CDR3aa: CASRGQVPITDTQYF

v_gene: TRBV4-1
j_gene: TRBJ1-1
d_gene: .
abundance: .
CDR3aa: CASSQAGGREDTEAFF

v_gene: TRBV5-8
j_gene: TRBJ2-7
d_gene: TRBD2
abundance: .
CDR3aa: CASRERTSVSYEQYF

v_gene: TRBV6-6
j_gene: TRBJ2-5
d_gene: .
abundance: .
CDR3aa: CASSYSNRLETQYF

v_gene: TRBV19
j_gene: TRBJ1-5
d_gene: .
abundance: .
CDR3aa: CASTNLNQPQHF

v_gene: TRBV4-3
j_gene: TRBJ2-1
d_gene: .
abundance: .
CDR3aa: CASSQDNRENMYNEQFF

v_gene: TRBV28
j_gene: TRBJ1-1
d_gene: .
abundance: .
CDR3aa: CASSFFQVGTEAFF

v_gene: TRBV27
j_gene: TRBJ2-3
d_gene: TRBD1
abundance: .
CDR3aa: CASSLSPEDRRDTQYF

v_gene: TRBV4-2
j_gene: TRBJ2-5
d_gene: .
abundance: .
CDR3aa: CASSQVKWETQYF

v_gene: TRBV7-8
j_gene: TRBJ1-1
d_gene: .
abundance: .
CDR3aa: CASSWGWDGGTEAFF

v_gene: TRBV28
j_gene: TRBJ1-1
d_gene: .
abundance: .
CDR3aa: CASSSWTGTEAFF

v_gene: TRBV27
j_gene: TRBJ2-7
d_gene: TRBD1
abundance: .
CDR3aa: CASSPGTGFGEQYF

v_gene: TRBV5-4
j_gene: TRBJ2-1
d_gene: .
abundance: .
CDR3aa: CASSFKAGAYNEQFF

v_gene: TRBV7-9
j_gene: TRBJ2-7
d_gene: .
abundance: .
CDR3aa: CASRARGTPSGEQYF

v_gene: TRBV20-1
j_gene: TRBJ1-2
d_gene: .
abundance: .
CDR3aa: CSATGDGYTF

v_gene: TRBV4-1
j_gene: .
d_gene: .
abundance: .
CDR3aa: CASSQDWDPVNEQYF

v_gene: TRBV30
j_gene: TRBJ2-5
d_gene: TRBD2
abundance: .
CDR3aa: CAWSPLAGVGETQYF

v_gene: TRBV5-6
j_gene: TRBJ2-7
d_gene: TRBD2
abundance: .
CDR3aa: CASSRSGTRTREQYF

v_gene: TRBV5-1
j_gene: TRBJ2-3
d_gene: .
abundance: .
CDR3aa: CASSGSGTPATTDTQYF